Listed below are T cell receptor beta chains from one sample, sequenced in a study of tumor-infiltrating lymphocytes in primary liver carcinoma. TCRdb ran MiXCR on the multiplex PCR reads and lists one entry per CDR3 protein. Counted here are approximately 310,000 distinct CDR3 sequences, roughly two thirds occurring once; the ten biggest clones make up about 9.4%. Sequenced input: peripheral blood. The receptor source for this set is a man aged 40-55 years with primary liver carcinoma and hepatitis B virus infection. Both conserved end residues are part of each CDR3. The order of the fields is clone size, J gene, V gene, D gene, CDR3 protein, CDR3 DNA. The D gene is left open where the match is weak. Clone size is given for some rows only: seen once, a few or many times, or a class if the clone is expanded.

>once|TRBJ2-3|TRBV6-5|NA
CASRNPRGASDTQYF
TGTGCCAGCAGAAACCCACGGGGAGCCAGCGATACGCAGTATTTT
>NA|TRBJ2-1|TRBV7-8|NA
CASSVDSTDNEQFF
TGTGCCAGCAGCGTAGATTCGACAGACAATGAGCAGTTCTTC
>once|TRBJ2-7|TRBV5-5|NA
CASNLVDEQYF
TGTGCCAGCAACTTGGTCGACGAGCAGTACTTC
>many|TRBJ1-4|TRBV29-1|TRBD1
CSVTGQGEEKLFF
TGCAGCGTGACGGGACAGGGAGAGGAAAAACTGTTTTTT
>NA|TRBJ1-3|TRBV11-2|NA
CSSSYTGTSSGNTIYF
TGTTCCAGCAGCTATACCGGGACCTCCTCTGGAAACACCATATATTTT
>NA|TRBJ1-2|TRBV7-9|NA
CASSPGVYYGYTF
TGTGCCAGCAGCCCGGGGGTATATTATGGTTACACCTTC
>NA|TRBJ1-2|TRBV20-1|TRBD1
CSVRDRDYGYTF
TGCAGTGTGCGGGACAGGGACTATGGCTACACATTC
>NA|TRBJ2-5|TRBV6-2/TRBV6-3|NA
CASSFTEGRSETQYF
TGTGCCAGCAGTTTCACCGAGGGAAGGTCGGAGACCCAGTACTTC
>NA|TRBJ1-5|TRBV6-1|NA
CANSKGHSNQHQHF
TGTGCCAATTCCAAGGGGCATAGCAATCAGCACCAGCATTTT
>NA|TRBJ2-3|TRBV6-2/TRBV6-3|NA
CASSSPRSAIDTQYF
TGTGCCAGCAGTTCCCCGCGTAGCGCGATAGATACGCAGTATTTT
>many|TRBJ2-7|TRBV29-1|TRBD1
CSALGQGASEQYF
TGCAGCGCCTTAGGACAGGGGGCTTCCGAGCAGTACTTC
>few|TRBJ2-1|TRBV2|TRBD2
CASIAGVNEQFF
TGTGCCAGCATAGCGGGAGTCAATGAGCAGTTCTTC
>NA|TRBJ2-1|TRBV6-2/TRBV6-3|TRBD2
CASSYGGLAGNNEQFF
TGTGCCAGCAGTTACGGTGGACTAGCGGGTAACAATGAGCAGTTCTTC
>few|TRBJ2-2|TRBV30|TRBD1
CAWSQTGSLAGELFF
TGTGCCTGGAGTCAGACAGGGAGTCTGGCCGGGGAGTTGTTCTTT
>NA|TRBJ2-5|TRBV5-1|TRBD2
CASSLMGLAGEETQYF
TGCGCCAGCAGCTTGATGGGACTAGCGGGAGAAGAGACCCAGTACTTC
>few|TRBJ2-1|TRBV6-2/TRBV6-3|NA
CASSYSGVGNEQFF
TGTGCCAGCAGTTACTCCGGGGTAGGGAATGAGCAGTTCTTC
>NA|TRBJ2-3|TRBV6-1|TRBD1
CARSDIGTDTQYF
TGTGCCAGGAGTGATATCGGGACAGATACACAGTATTTT
>NA|TRBJ2-7|TRBV2|NA
CASTHFFGGADYEQYF
TGTGCCAGCACCCATTTTTTTGGGGGGGCCGATTACGAGCAGTACTTC
>NA|TRBJ2-1|TRBV11-3|TRBD2
CASSRTRLNEQFF
TGCGCCAGCAGCAGGACTAGGCTCAATGAGCAGTTCTTC
>NA|TRBJ2-3|TRBV29-1|NA
CSVVRTDMQYF
TGCAGCGTTGTAAGGACAGATATGCAGTATTTT
>many|TRBJ2-3|TRBV6-2/TRBV6-3|NA
CAIAISDTQYF
TGTGCCATCGCGATCTCGGATACGCAGTATTTT
>few|TRBJ2-7|TRBV12-3/TRBV12-4|NA
CASPRLAPHYEQYF
TGTGCCAGCCCGCGATTAGCGCCTCACTACGAGCAGTACTTC
>NA|TRBJ1-5|TRBV4-2|NA
CASNPEAGLADTQHF
TGTGCCAGCAACCCCGAGGCGGGACTCGCAGATACGCAGCATTTT
>medium-sized|TRBJ2-3|TRBV11-2|TRBD2
CASSLRARAAGGLTDTQYF
TGTGCCAGCAGCTTAAGGGCTCGGGCAGCGGGAGGACTAACAGATACGCAGTATTTT
>NA|TRBJ1-2|TRBV7-9|NA
CASSCAGDSYGYTF
TGTGCCAGCAGCTGTGCTGGGGATAGCTATGGCTACACCTTC
>NA|TRBJ2-2|TRBV6-2/TRBV6-3|NA
CASSYDHTGELFF
TGTGCCAGCAGTTACGACCACACCGGAGAGCTGTTTTTT
>NA|TRBJ2-6|TRBV28|NA
CVSSFGREWTNVLTF
TGTGTCAGCAGTTTCGGGCGGGAATGGACCAACGTCCTGACTTTC
>NA|TRBJ2-2|TRBV4-2|TRBD2
CAGSQSASGRASCTGELFF
TGTGCCGGCAGCCAATCGGCTAGCGGGAGGGCCTCGTGCACCGGGGAGCTGTTTTTT
>NA|TRBJ2-5|TRBV5-1|NA
CASSLFGTQETQYF
TGCGCCAGCAGCTTGTTTGGAACCCAAGAGACCCAGTACTTC
>NA|TRBJ2-2|TRBV7-8|NA
CAGSPLNTGELFF
TGTGCCGGCAGCCCACTGAACACCGGGGAGCTGTTTTTT
>NA|TRBJ2-7|TRBV29-1|TRBD1
CNAGDRGRDEQYF
TGCAATGCCGGGGACAGGGGTCGCGACGAGCAGTACTTC
>NA|TRBJ2-7|TRBV5-5|NA
CASSLEVGYEQYF
TGTGCCAGCAGCTTGGAGGTGGGGTACGAGCAGTACTTC
>NA|TRBJ2-7|TRBV6-6|NA
CASSLARNEHYF
TGTGCCAGCAGCCTAGCTAGGAACGAGCATTACTTC
>NA|TRBJ2-5|TRBV10-2|NA
CASSAPESQETQYF
TGCGCCAGCAGTGCCCCGGAGTCCCAAGAGACCCAGTACTTC
>once|TRBJ2-7|TRBV11-1|NA
CASSFFRGHKQYF
TGTGCCAGCAGCTTCTTCAGGGGCCACAAGCAGTACTTC
>many|TRBJ2-2|TRBV5-1|NA
CASSFSPGDTGELFF
TGCGCCAGCAGCTTCTCTCCAGGGGACACCGGGGAGCTGTTTTTT
>NA|TRBJ2-1|TRBV6-2/TRBV6-3|TRBD2
CASSTRTSGRNNEWFF
TGTGCCAGCAGTACACGGACTAGCGGGAGGAACAATGAGTGGTTCTTC
>many|TRBJ2-7|TRBV5-6|NA
CASSSGPTYEQYF
TGTGCCAGCAGCTCCGGGCCCACCTACGAGCAGTACTTC
>NA|TRBJ2-1|TRBV11-1|NA
CVSSLARHEQFF
TGTGTCAGCAGCTTAGCGCGCCATGAGCAGTTCTTC
>NA|TRBJ1-2|TRBV25-1|NA
CASSSTPLLWTF
TGTGCCAGCAGTTCAACTCCCTTGCTATGGACCTTC
>NA|TRBJ2-2|TRBV4-2|TRBD1
CASSFEGQGSNIGELFF
TGTGCCAGCAGCTTTGAAGGACAGGGGTCGAACATCGGGGAGCTGTTTTTT
>NA|TRBJ2-4|TRBV10-3|TRBD1
CDRGENIQYF
TGTGACAGGGGCGAAAACATTCAGTACTTC
>NA|TRBJ2-1|TRBV20-1|NA
CSASASLTFGSYNEQFF
TGCAGTGCTAGCGCTAGCCTCACGTTCGGTTCCTACAATGAGCAGTTCTTC
>NA|TRBJ1-1|TRBV6-2/TRBV6-3|NA
CAGSYRQGQAFF
TGTGCCGGCAGTTACCGACAAGGACAAGCTTTCTTT
>NA|TRBJ2-7|TRBV5-4|NA
CASSSKSDVEEQYF
TGTGCCAGCAGCTCGAAATCAGACGTGGAGGAGCAGTACTTC
>many|TRBJ1-4|TRBV7-9|NA
CASSLSSTYNEKLFF
TGTGCCAGCAGCTTAAGCAGCACTTATAATGAAAAACTGTTTTTT